This T cell receptor beta chain comes out of a study of cytomegalovirus exposure and HLA in healthy donors. The CDR3 has 14 amino acids. Losses at the gene ends were 0 bases for V and 10 bases for J; bases not matched to a gene: 6. Germline CDR1 and CDR2: SGHKS and YYEKEE (reference sequence). Using immunoSEQ multiplex PCR, the repertoire was profiled, and TCRdb retains in-frame clones only, with some absent. The repertoire has 120,000 to 150,000 clones, approximately 93% of them found once; the top ten carry about 0.7%. Sequenced sample: PBMCs. The genes are TRBV5-5 and TRBJ2-1; 8 bases are shared with TRBD2. The clonotype was recovered from a man aged 18 to 30 in good health and CMV-seronegative. The chain's CDR3 is CASSLVPSGREQFF. The CDR3 coding sequence is TGTGCCAGCAGCTTGGTTCCTAGCGGGCGGGAGCAGTTCTTC.